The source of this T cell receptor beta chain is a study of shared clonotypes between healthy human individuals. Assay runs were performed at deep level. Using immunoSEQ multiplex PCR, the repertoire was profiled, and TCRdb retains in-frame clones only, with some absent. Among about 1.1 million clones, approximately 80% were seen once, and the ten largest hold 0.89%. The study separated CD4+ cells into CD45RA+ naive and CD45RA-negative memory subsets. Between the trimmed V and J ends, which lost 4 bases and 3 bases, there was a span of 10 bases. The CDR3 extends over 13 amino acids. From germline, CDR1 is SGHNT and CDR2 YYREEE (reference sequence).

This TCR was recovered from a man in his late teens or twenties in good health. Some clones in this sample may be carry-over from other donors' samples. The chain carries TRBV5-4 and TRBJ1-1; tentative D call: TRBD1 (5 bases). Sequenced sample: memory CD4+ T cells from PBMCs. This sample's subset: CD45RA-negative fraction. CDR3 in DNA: TGTGCCAGCAGCCGACAGTTAGACACTGAAGCTTTCTTT. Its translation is CASSRQLDTEAFF.